This entry lists 7 T cell receptor beta chains sequenced from one sample in a study of blood T cell repertoires in COVID-19. Clones were read by immunoSEQ multiplex PCR, and TCRdb kept only the in-frame ones, dropping some. The data contain around 120,000 clones, around 82% of them seen just once; the ten biggest clones take up under 6%. Sequencing was performed on peripheral blood. All receptors come from an elderly man with active or convalescent COVID-19.

The gene calls are TRBV28 and TRBJ1-3; D might be TRBD1 (5 bases). V was trimmed by 5 bases and J by 2 bases, leaving 13 bases between them. Germline V gives CDR1 MDHEN, CDR2 SYDVKM. The CDR3 extends over 15 amino acids. CDR3: CASSPGRQPGNTIYF. For the CDR3, the DNA is TGTGCCAGCAGTCCCGGGAGACAGCCTGGAAACACCATATATTTT. The complete variable domain, with remaining parts taken from reference TRBV28 and TRBJ1-3, reads DVKVTQSSRYLVKRTGEKVFLECVQDMDHENMFWYRQDPGLGLRLIYFSYDVKMKEKGDIPEGYSVSREKKERFSLILESASTNQTSMYLCASSPGRQPGNTIYFGEGSWLTVV.

This sequence joins TRBV7-8 and TRBJ1-4, with TRBD1 matching 7 bases. V shed 5 bases, J shed 1 base, and the junction held 7 bases outside the gene matches. CDR1 is SGHVS and CDR2 is FQNEAQ in the germline V gene. The CDR3 contains 16 residues. CDR3 loop: CASSRGQALTNEKLFF. The CDR3 coding sequence is TGTGCCAGCAGCCGAGGACAGGCCTTAACTAATGAAAAACTGTTTTTT.

The genes are TRBV19 and TRBJ1-2; 8 nucleotides match TRBD1. Trimming took 9 bases from V and 4 from J; bases not matched to a gene: 13. Germline CDR1 reads LNHDA; CDR2 reads SQIVND (reference sequence). CDR3 size: 15 residues. Written as DNA, the CDR3 is TGTGCCAGCGGTGTGGTGCCGGGACAGGTCTATGGCTACACCTTC. The encoded protein is CASGVVPGQVYGYTF. Full variable domain (rest looked up from reference TRBV19 and TRBJ1-2): DGGITQSPKYLFRKEGQNVTLSCEQNLNHDAMYWYRQDPGQGLRLIYYSQIVNDFQKGDIAEGYSVSREKKESFPLTVTSAQKNPTAFYLCASGVVPGQVYGYTFGSGTRLTVV.

The rearrangement joins TRBV19 to TRBJ1-5; TRBD1 might be the D (5 bases). Germline V gene data show CDR1 as LNHDA and CDR2 as SQIVND (reference sequence). V gave up 5 bases and J gave up 0 bases, with 17 bases separating them. This CDR3 contains 17 residues. CDR3 coding DNA: TGTGCCAGTAGTCCTCCCCTTGACAGCCATAGCAATCAGCCCCAGCATTTT. Protein: CASSPPLDSHSNQPQHF.

The rearrangement joins TRBV5-1 to TRBJ2-7; 9 positions agree with TRBD2. V was pared by 1 base and J by 5 bases, with 7 bases of the junction left unmatched. Germline V gene data show CDR1 as SGHRS and CDR2 as YFSETQ. This CDR3 has 15 amino acids. Here the CDR3 reads CASSLKVAGADEQYF. DNA of the CDR3: TGCGCCAGCAGCTTGAAAGTAGCGGGGGCCGACGAGCAGTACTTC.

The gene calls are TRBV27 and TRBJ1-5; 9 bases are shared with TRBD1. J lost 3 bases, V lost 5 bases, and 5 bases had no gene match. The CDR3 has 15 amino acids. Germline-derived CDR1 and CDR2 are MNHEY and SMNVEV (reference sequence). CDR3 nucleotides: TGTGCCAGCAGTACACAGGGGGCTCTCAATCAGCCCCAGCATTTT. It specifies CASSTQGALNQPQHF.

This clone was detected a few times. The V and J genes are TRBV2 and TRBJ1-2, with a possible D match to TRBD1 (6 bases). Germline CDR1 SNHLY, CDR2 FYNNEI. The CDR3 covers 14 residues. The ends were cut back, 0 bases at V and 8 bases at J, with 13 bases in the middle. The CDR3 DNA sequence: TGTGCCAGCAGTGAAGCGCAGGGGCCCTACGGCTACACCTTC. Its protein product is CASSEAQGPYGYTF. Together with reference TRBV2 and TRBJ1-2, the CDR3 gives the full variable domain: EPEVTQTPSHQVTQMGQEVILRCVPISNHLYFYWYRQILGQKVEFLVSFYNNEISEKSEIFDDQFSVERPDGSNFTLKIRSTKLEDSAMYFCASSEAQGPYGYTFGSGTRLTVV.